Sequencing of this TCR beta chain was carried out in a study of control samples from healthy donors and cancer patients. Only in-frame clones appear in the TCRdb table, and some are missing; sequencing was by immunoSEQ multiplex PCR. Of roughly 100,000 clones listed, more than 85% are singletons. From germline, CDR1 is LNHDA and CDR2 SQIVND (reference sequence). The CDR3 has 16 amino acids. Trimming left V 5 bases short and J 3 bases short, with 17 bases between. The genes are TRBV19 and TRBJ1-5, with D hard to call. Specimen: PBMCs. The receptor was isolated from a man aged 55-75 years with lung cancer. Here the CDR3 reads CASSRSLTFDNQPQHF. The CDR3 DNA is TGTGCCAGTAGTCGAAGTTTAACATTCGACAATCAGCCCCAGCATTTT.